Below are 17 T cell receptor beta chains sequenced from a single sample in a study of T cell responses to AZD1222 COVID-19 vaccine. Measured with immunoSEQ multiplex PCR; TCRdb has only the in-frame clones, and not every one. The sample contains over 110,000 clones, 85% to 95% of which appear only once. The sequenced sample was peripheral blood, obtained after recovery from COVID-19. Every receptor here comes from an adult who had recovered from COVID-19.

The rearrangement links TRBV5-6 to TRBJ2-7; either TRBD1 or TRBD2 may supply D (5 bases each). The CDR3 sequence is 12 residues long. Germline V gene data show CDR1 as SGHDT and CDR2 as YYEEEE. V lost 2 bases and J lost 3, with 6 bases in between. CDR3 amino acids: CASSFGGYEQYF. CDR3 coding DNA: TGTGCCAGCAGCTTTGGGGGCTACGAGCAGTACTTC.

This clone appeared a single time. CDR3 nucleotide sequence: TGTGCCAGCAGCTTGGCTCGGGACAGCTTGAACACTGAAGCTTTCTTT. Its protein product is CASSLARDSLNTEAFF. J is TRBJ1-1 and V is TRBV5-4, with 7 positions matching TRBD1. The trim removed 0 bases at V and 0 bases at J, leaving 5 bases unmatched. Germline values: CDR1 SGHNT, CDR2 YYREEE (reference sequence). This CDR3 has 16 residues. Full variable domain (rest looked up from reference TRBV5-4 and TRBJ1-1): ETGVTQSPTHLIKTRGQQVTLRCSSQSGHNTVSWYQQALGQGPQFIFQYYREEENGRGNFPPRFSGLQFPNYSSELNVNALELDDSALYLCASSLARDSLNTEAFFGQGTRLTVV.

The chain couples TRBV4-1 to TRBJ2-1, with 9 bases fitting TRBD1. V trimming: 0 bases; J trimming: 2 bases; junction bases outside the gene matches: 8. The germline CDR1 and CDR2 sequences are MGHRA and YSYEKL. CDR3 length equals 18 residues. CDR3 residues: CASSQDPLGTGTYNEQFF. CDR3 bases: TGCGCCAGCAGCCAAGATCCCCTCGGGACAGGGACCTACAATGAGCAGTTCTTC.

This rearrangement joins TRBV19 to TRBJ1-1; D is unclear. Germline values: CDR1 LNHDA, CDR2 SQIVND (reference sequence). The length of the CDR3 is 15 residues. Trimming cost V 3 bases and J 7 bases, with 18 bases left between them. The CDR3 reads CASSIVGRQRSEAFF. CDR3 DNA sequence: TGTGCCAGTAGTATTGTTGGCAGGCAACGGAGTGAAGCTTTCTTT.

The rearrangement joins TRBV5-1 to TRBJ2-1; D might be TRBD2 (6 bases). Deletions cut 0 bases from V and 2 bases from J, with 12 bases between. Germline loops: CDR1 SGHRS, CDR2 YFSETQ. This CDR3 spans 16 amino acids. CDR3 amino acids: CASSLASGGAYNEQFF. The CDR3 DNA follows: TGCGCCAGCAGCTTGGCGTCTGGCGGGGCCTACAATGAGCAGTTCTTC.

The chain uses TRBV28 and TRBJ1-2; 12 bases are shared with TRBD1. Germline V gene sequence: CDR1 MDHEN, CDR2 SYDVKM. This CDR3 region has 16 residues. The ends lost 2 bases at V and 3 bases at J; junction bases unmatched: 4. As DNA, the CDR3 is TGTGCCAGCAGTTTACTTGGGACAGGGGGCTACTATGGCTACACCTTC. It encodes CASSLLGTGGYYGYTF.

The chain couples TRBV19 to TRBJ1-3; 7 bases are a match to TRBD1. Germline trimming cut 6 bases from V and 3 bases from J; bases unmatched to any gene: 8. This CDR3 has 15 residues. Germline V gives CDR1 LNHDA, CDR2 SQIVND (reference sequence). Written as DNA, the CDR3 is TGTGCCAGTAGCCACCTTCGGGACAGTGGAAACACCATATATTTT. Translated: CASSHLRDSGNTIYF.

The rearrangement uses TRBV18 and TRBJ2-7; D is perhaps TRBD1 (6 bases). The CDR3 is 15 amino acids. V dropped 6 bases and J dropped 0 bases, with 15 bases sitting between them. Germline loops: CDR1 KGHSH, CDR2 LQKENI. CDR3 bases: TGTGCCAGCTCGGACTCGACAGGAAGCTCCTACGAGCAGTACTTC. It is translated as CASSDSTGSSYEQYF.

This chain uses TRBV11-2 with TRBJ1-2; D uncertain. Trimming removed 5 bases at V and 2 bases at J, with 15 bases between. The CDR3 is 15 amino acids. CDR1 and CDR2 from the germline V gene are SGHAT and FQNNGV. The CDR3 sequence is CASSTIRASNYGYTF. CDR3 nucleotide sequence: TGTGCCAGCAGCACCATCCGGGCCTCAAACTATGGCTACACCTTC. Full variable domain (missing parts from reference TRBV11-2 and TRBJ1-2): EAGVAQSPRYKIIEKRQSVAFWCNPISGHATLYWYQQILGQGPKLLIQFQNNGVVDDSQLPKDRFSAERLKGVDSTLKIQPAKLEDSAVYLCASSTIRASNYGYTFGSGTRLTVV.

The chain joins TRBV5-4 to TRBJ1-4; the match to TRBD1 covers 10 bases. V shed 3 bases, J shed 8 bases, and the junction held 4 bases outside the gene matches. Germline CDR1 and CDR2: SGHNT and YYREEE (reference sequence). The CDR3 covers 14 residues. The CDR3 sequence: CASSSTGGKEKLFF. The CDR3 region has the DNA TGTGCCAGCAGCTCGACAGGGGGCAAGGAAAAACTGTTTTTT.

This chain connects TRBV10-3 to TRBJ2-7; D is ambiguous. CDR1 and CDR2 (germline): ENHRY, SYGVKD. V lost 10 bases and J lost 1, with 11 bases in between. The CDR3 runs 12 residues. The DNA for the CDR3 is TGTGCCACCTCGGACGCTTCCTACGAGCAGTACTTC. Its translation: CATSDASYEQYF.

In this sample, this clone turned up once. The rearrangement joins TRBV29-1 to TRBJ2-3; 10 nucleotides match TRBD1. J was trimmed by 6 bases and V by 7 bases; bases with no gene match: 10. The CDR3 totals 14 residues. Germline V gene data show CDR1 as SQVTM and CDR2 as ANQGSEA. CDR3 sequence reads: CSAMDRGVRDTQYF. In DNA, the CDR3 is TGCAGCGCTATGGACAGGGGGGTGAGGGATACGCAGTATTTT.

The chain combines TRBV6-5 with TRBJ2-7; the D is unclear. Germline CDR1 reads MNHEY; CDR2 reads SVGAGI. V lost 0 bases and J lost 5, with 8 bases in between. There are 13 residues in the CDR3. CDR3 in DNA: TGTGCCAGCAGTTACTCTCCCTCTCACGAGCAGTACTTC. Translating it yields CASSYSPSHEQYF.

The count of this clone is one. The sample holds other DNA sequences that translate to the same CDR3. V is TRBV27 and J is TRBJ1-1; D call uncertain. CDR1 and CDR2 from the germline V gene are MNHEY and SMNVEV (reference sequence). V lost 5 bases to trimming and J lost 5 bases, with 6 bases between them. This CDR3 has 11 residues. The CDR3 sequence: CASSLGTEAFF. The CDR3 region has the DNA TGTGCCAGCAGTCTGGGGACTGAAGCTTTCTTT.

The chain joins TRBV27 to TRBJ1-1, with D unresolved. This CDR3 has 13 residues. Germline loops: CDR1 MNHEY, CDR2 SMNVEV (reference sequence). Trimming stripped 5 bases from V and 2 bases from J, with 9 bases between. CDR3 DNA: TGTGCCAGCAGTACCCATCTCAACACTGAAGCTTTCTTT. This codes for CASSTHLNTEAFF.

The chain is built from TRBV4-1 and TRBJ2-7; no reliable D call. CDR1 is MGHRA and CDR2 is YSYEKL in the germline V gene. V lost 1 base, J lost 2 bases, and 9 bases lay in between. The CDR3 contains 14 residues. The CDR3 nucleotides read TGCGCCAGCAGCCAAGTGGCCGGTGCCTACGAGCAGTACTTC. Translating it yields CASSQVAGAYEQYF.

V and J are TRBV28 and TRBJ2-1; D tentatively reads TRBD1 or TRBD2 (7 bases each). This CDR3 region has 15 residues. Germline CDR1 MDHEN, CDR2 SYDVKM. Between the trimmed V and J ends, which lost 4 bases and 5 bases, there was a span of 15 bases. This CDR3 is CASSSGGEGDNEQFF. DNA of the CDR3: TGTGCCAGCAGTTCAGGGGGGGAGGGAGACAATGAGCAGTTCTTC.